This T cell receptor beta chain was documented in a study of cytomegalovirus exposure and HLA in healthy donors. Turning to the study itself: In terms of ancestry, the Caucasian-associated cluster contained 80% to 90% of the 350 to 450 genotyped donors. The study's findings and limits: Earlier analysis found most TCR beta V segments productive about 90% or about 30% of the time. Looking again later, the authors saw that most CMV-associated TCR beta chains seemed HLA-restricted. Reportedly, TCR beta sequences accurately predicted HLA-A and HLA-B alleles in most subjects.

Vbeta (60) and Jbeta (13) primers were used in the PCR. Measured with immunoSEQ multiplex PCR; TCRdb has only the in-frame clones, and not every one. The data contain 95,000 to 150,000 clones, about three quarters of them singletons. The V end lost 3 bases, the J end lost 4 bases, and 12 bases lay between the germline ends. The CDR3 runs to 14 residues. Per the germline V gene, CDR1 is KGHSH and CDR2 is LQKENI. To note about this clone: What it recognizes is unknown.

This chain uses TRBV18 with TRBJ2-5; a possible D gene is TRBD2 (7 bases). The specimen was PBMCs. The receptor comes from a woman aged 40 to 49 in good health and CMV-seropositive. CDR3 DNA: TGTGCCAGCTCACCGAGAGGGGGGGGAGAGACCCAGTACTTC. Its translation: CASSPRGGGETQYF.